The text below deals with one TCR beta chain. No antigen is known for it. The V gene end was trimmed by 5 bases and the J gene end by 1 base; junction bases not matched to a gene: 6. The germline CDR1 and CDR2 sequences are MNHEY and SMNVEV (reference sequence). The CDR3 runs to 16 residues. The data stem from a study of T cell responses to AZD1222 COVID-19 vaccine. Study results and limitations: The study found Spike-specific TCR breadth and depth rose after two AZD1222 doses. CD4 TCRs covered the whole spike, strongest at regions 160-218 and 743-854.

Assay: immunoSEQ multiplex PCR; the TCRdb copy retains only in-frame clones and omits some. The table includes about 150,000 clones, approximately 92% detected once. The V gene is TRBV27, the J gene TRBJ2-3, with 10 bases lining up with TRBD1. The clonotype originates from an adult in good health. This specimen was peripheral blood, taken on day 0 of AZD1222 vaccination. CDR3 sequence (DNA): TGTGCCAGCAGTGCTAAGACAGGGGGCGGCACAGATACGCAGTATTTT. This gives the protein CASSAKTGGGTDTQYF.